Given below is one T cell receptor (beta chain) in context. Original processing notes: Researchers report that nucleated cell counts were estimated from reference gene primer amplification. Assay: immunoSEQ multiplex PCR; the TCRdb copy retains only in-frame clones and omits some. V and J calls and clone size are copied from that table; D and trimming were computed from the DNA. Here the sample spans some 80,000 clones, about 76% being singletons. These data originate in a study of blood T cell repertoires in COVID-19. Turning to the study itself: Donors in the United States, Italy and Spain gave samples during acute or convalescent COVID-19. Sources were T cells, B-cell-depleted T cells, or PBMCs; the material itself was cDNA or gDNA.

The sequenced sample consisted of peripheral blood. The source is a woman older than 75 with active or convalescent COVID-19.

CDR3 sequence reads: CASKQGSHQETQYF. Written as DNA, the CDR3 is TGTGCCAGCAAACAGGGGTCACACCAAGAGACCCAGTACTTC. The chain has TRBV28 and TRBJ2-5, with 7 bases aligning to TRBD1. The germline V gene has CDR1 MDHEN and CDR2 SYDVKM. The CDR3 loop spans 14 amino acids. Losses at the gene ends were 7 bases for V and 0 bases for J; bases not matched to a gene: 5.